This section outlines one T cell receptor (beta chain) sequence together with its context. Trimming left V 5 bases short and J 7 bases short, with 18 bases between. The CDR3 runs to 14 residues. CDR1 is KGHSH, CDR2 LQKENI, per germline. The data are from a study of cytomegalovirus exposure and HLA in healthy donors. TCRdb's table, derived via immunoSEQ multiplex PCR, lists solely in-frame clones and lacks some. The sample comprises tens of thousands of clones, more than 75% of which are singletons, and approximately 2.2% rests with the top ten. Sequencing was carried out using PBMCs. This receptor was obtained from a man aged 30-40 years in good health and CMV-seronegative. The chain carries TRBV18 and TRBJ2-7; D possibly corresponds to TRBD2 (5 bases). In DNA form, the CDR3 reads TGTGCCAGCTCAAACGAGGACGGGGTTCTGGAGCAGTACTTC. Protein sequence: CASSNEDGVLEQYF.